Following are 7 T cell receptor beta chains from one sample sequenced in a study of CD8 T cells in Susac syndrome. Random hexamers were used to reverse transcribe the RNA input (about 0.5 to 1 ug). TCRdb passed the immunoSEQ multiplex PCR reads through MiXCR, listing each CDR3 protein once. The data hold about 440,000 distinct CDR3 sequences, with approximately 89% observed a single time. Sequenced: CD8+ T cells from PBMCs. The receptor set was obtained from a human donor with multiple sclerosis.

The chain employs TRBV27 and TRBJ1-1; a weak D match, TRBD1 (5 bases). Trimming took 6 bases from V and 4 from J, leaving 18 bases between them. Germline CDR1 MNHEY, CDR2 SMNVEV (reference sequence). This CDR3 has 15 residues. The chain's CDR3 is CASSPLGGFITEAFF. In nucleotides, the CDR3 is TGTGCCAGCAGCCCCTTGGGGGGGTTTATCACTGAAGCTTTCTTT.

The chain has TRBV28 and TRBJ2-1; D is perhaps TRBD2 (6 bases). The length of the CDR3 is 17 residues. Between the trimmed V and J ends, which lost 5 bases and 2 bases, there was a span of 19 bases. Looked up from germline, CDR1 is MDHEN and CDR2 is SYDVKM. CDR3 nucleotide sequence: TGTGCCAGCAGTGCCCGGGAGTTAGCGGTAACCTACAATGAGCAGTTCTTC. Translation gives CASSARELAVTYNEQFF.

The V and J genes are TRBV11-2 and TRBJ2-1, with 10 bases matching TRBD2. The CDR3 consists of 15 residues. Germline V gives CDR1 SGHAT, CDR2 FQNNGV. J gave up 9 bases and V 0 bases, and 5 bases lay outside the gene matches. CDR3: CASSLELAGAVEQFF. CDR3 in DNA: TGTGCCAGCAGCTTAGAGCTAGCGGGAGCGGTTGAGCAGTTCTTC.

This sequence joins TRBV29-1 and TRBJ2-3; 10 positions agree with TRBD2. CDR3 size: 19 residues. J gave up 0 bases and V 6 bases, and 18 bases lay outside the gene matches. Germline CDR1 reads SQVTM; CDR2 reads ANQGSEA. The CDR3 DNA reads as TGCAGCGTCGCGCCTAGGGAGCGGGAGGGCCCCTATAGCACAGATACGCAGTATTTT. It specifies CSVAPREREGPYSTDTQYF.

V is TRBV11-2 and J is TRBJ2-7, with unresolved D. Germline V CDR1 and CDR2: SGHAT, FQNNGV. The CDR3 is made up of 13 amino acids. V shed 1 base and J shed 5 bases, with 9 bases lying between them. The CDR3 spells CASSLGTENEQYF. CDR3 DNA: TGTGCCAGCAGCTTAGGAACAGAAAACGAGCAGTACTTC.

This clonotype was counted once. This chain connects TRBV4-1 to TRBJ2-7; D is unresolved. The germline V gene has CDR1 MGHRA and CDR2 YSYEKL. The ends were cut back, 4 bases at V and 2 bases at J, with 12 bases in the middle. The CDR3 is 14 residues long. The CDR3 coding sequence is TGCGCCAGCAGCCCCTCAGTTCAAGCCTACGAGCAGTACTTC. As protein: CASSPSVQAYEQYF.

The rearrangement uses TRBV12-3 or TRBV12-4 and TRBJ2-2, with D uncertain. This CDR3 contains 15 residues. V was pared by 8 bases and J by 2 bases, with 15 bases between. CDR3 nucleotides: TGTGCCAGCTCTACTACGGACCTTAACACCGGGGAGCTGTTTTTT. Protein: CASSTTDLNTGELFF.